These 19 T cell receptor beta chains were sequenced from one sample in a study of blood T cell repertoires in COVID-19. The table came from immunoSEQ multiplex PCR; TCRdb's copy has only in-frame clones and leaves some out. This sample carries fewer than 200,000 clones, approximately 85% of them seen once, and the ten largest clones take about 5.8%. The sequenced material came from peripheral blood. These receptors were obtained from a woman aged 50 to 60 with COVID-19, enrolled during active disease.

The chain is built from TRBV7-9 and TRBJ2-6; TRBD1 matches at 9 bases. This CDR3 spans 19 amino acids. Germline V lookup: CDR1 SEHNR, CDR2 FQNEAQ (reference sequence). J lost 2 bases, V lost 5 bases, and 13 bases had no gene match. The CDR3 loop reads CASSPRIRDREAGANVLTF. The CDR3 region has the DNA TGTGCCAGCAGCCCCCGTATAAGGGACAGGGAGGCTGGGGCCAACGTCCTGACTTTC.

The chain joins TRBV5-6 to TRBJ2-2; possible D gene TRBD1, 5 bases. V was shortened by 8 bases and J by 2 bases, with 16 bases between the two germline ends. Germline V gene data show CDR1 as SGHDT and CDR2 as YYEEEE. The CDR3 has 15 residues. The CDR3 loop is CASTRQPSNTGELFF. CDR3 DNA: TGTGCCAGTACCCGACAGCCGTCTAACACCGGGGAGCTGTTTTTT.

The gene calls are TRBV14 and TRBJ1-1, with D maybe TRBD1 (5 bases). Trimming removed 7 bases at V and 7 bases at J, with 13 bases between. Germline V gene sequence: CDR1 SGHDN, CDR2 FVKESK. The CDR3 is 12 amino acids. The CDR3 protein is CASIPWQGEAFF. CDR3 bases: TGTGCCAGCATCCCTTGGCAGGGTGAAGCTTTCTTT.

This clone was detected only once. The chain has TRBV5-6 and TRBJ1-3; no reliable D call. The CDR3 totals 15 residues. V lost 5 bases and J lost 4, with 16 bases in between. From germline, CDR1 is SGHDT and CDR2 YYEEEE. This CDR3 is CASSIGRLAGNTIYF. CDR3 DNA: TGTGCCAGCAGTATCGGTCGACTAGCCGGAAACACCATATATTTT.

In the case of this clone: The sample holds other DNA sequences that translate to the same CDR3. This chain links TRBV6-5 with TRBJ1-1; the D is unclear. CDR3 size: 14 residues. In germline, CDR1 is MNHEY, CDR2 SVGAGI. V was trimmed by 2 bases and J by 0 bases, leaving 7 bases between them. In DNA form, the CDR3 reads TGTGCCAGCAGTTACGGCGGCTTGAACACTGAAGCTTTCTTT. Translation gives CASSYGGLNTEAFF.

The V gene is TRBV28, the J gene TRBJ2-3; D may be TRBD2 (6 bases). Germline CDR1 and CDR2: MDHEN and SYDVKM. V was shortened by 7 bases and J by 1 base, with 15 bases between the two germline ends. The CDR3 is made up of 15 amino acids. The DNA of the CDR3 is TGTGCCAGCAAAAGGGGCGGGGTTGGCACAGATACGCAGTATTTT. It specifies CASKRGGVGTDTQYF. Variable domain in full (rest from reference TRBV28 and TRBJ2-3): DVKVTQSSRYLVKRTGEKVFLECVQDMDHENMFWYRQDPGLGLRLIYFSYDVKMKEKGDIPEGYSVSREKKERFSLILESASTNQTSMYLCASKRGGVGTDTQYFGPGTRLTVL.

The rearrangement uses TRBV7-3 and TRBJ2-1; possibly TRBD2 for D (6 bases). The CDR3 has 17 residues. In germline, CDR1 is SGHTA, CDR2 FQGTGA. Trimming stripped 5 bases from V and 1 base from J, with 18 bases between. The CDR3, as DNA: TGTGCCAGCAGCGCGGAAGCCGGGACTCCTTCCTACAATGAGCAGTTCTTC. Amino acid sequence: CASSAEAGTPSYNEQFF.

As concerns this clone: The sample holds other DNA sequences that translate to the same CDR3. The rearrangement links TRBV12-3 or TRBV12-4 to TRBJ1-2; the D gene is possibly TRBD1 (5 bases). This CDR3 spans 13 amino acids. The germline V and J ends were trimmed by 2 bases and 1 base, with 5 bases remaining between them. CDR3 loop: CASSLQGNYGYTF. The DNA of the CDR3 is TGTGCCAGCAGTTTACAGGGTAACTATGGCTACACCTTC.

The J gene is TRBJ2-7, the V gene TRBV11-2; 7 positions agree with TRBD2. With 4 bases clipped from V and 1 base from J, the junction kept 1 base outside the gene matches. The CDR3 is made up of 13 amino acids. Germline V gene lookup returns CDR1 SGHAT and CDR2 FQNNGV. The CDR3 sequence: CASSWGGSYEQYF. CDR3 DNA: TGTGCCAGCAGCTGGGGGGGGTCCTACGAGCAGTACTTC.

This clone was recorded once. The chain employs TRBV6-4 and TRBJ2-1; D perhaps matches TRBD2 (6 bases). Trimming shortened V by 2 bases and J by 3 bases, and 17 bases separated the two germline ends. This CDR3 is 17 amino acids long. CDR1 is MRHNA, CDR2 SNTAGT, per germline. CDR3 sequence: CASSDQLRDFHYNEQFF. The CDR3 nucleotides read TGTGCCAGCAGTGACCAGCTCCGGGACTTCCACTACAATGAGCAGTTCTTC.

This clone has more than one count but fewer than ten. The chain is built from TRBV7-3 and TRBJ2-3; 8 bases agree with TRBD2. There are 17 residues in the CDR3. Germline V gene lookup returns CDR1 SGHTA and CDR2 FQGTGA. Trimming at V came to 5 bases and at J to 1 base, leaving 11 bases not matched to a gene. The CDR3 DNA is TGTGCCAGCAGCCCCGTAGCTGGCGGGGGGCGCACAGATACGCAGTATTTT. Translation: CASSPVAGGGRTDTQYF.

The J gene is TRBJ2-7, the V gene TRBV5-1, with TRBD1 as a possible D gene (6 bases). V lost 0 bases and J lost 4, with 11 bases in between. This CDR3 is 14 amino acids long. From germline, CDR1 is SGHRS and CDR2 YFSETQ. DNA for the CDR3: TGCGCCAGCAGCTTGGCACCAGGGGAGTACGAGCAGTACTTC. Translating it yields CASSLAPGEYEQYF.

The chain employs TRBV5-1 and TRBJ2-3; 10 bases are a match to TRBD1. With 7 bases clipped from V and 5 bases from J, the junction kept 4 bases outside the gene matches. From germline, CDR1 is SGHRS and CDR2 YFSETQ. The CDR3 runs to 13 residues. Written as DNA, the CDR3 is TGCGCCAGCGGAAGGACAGGGGGAGATACGCAGTATTTT. Protein product: CASGRTGGDTQYF.

The chain combines TRBV5-1 with TRBJ1-1; 7 bases fit TRBD1. The CDR3 covers 14 residues. Germline-derived CDR1 and CDR2 are SGHRS and YFSETQ. V gave up 4 bases and J gave up 5 bases; unmatched junction bases: 8. The CDR3 DNA sequence: TGCGCCAGCAGCGGAAACAGGGGTGAAACTGAAGCTTTCTTT. Its translation is CASSGNRGETEAFF.

As regards this clone: One end of the junction is discordant with germline, which a read error may explain. The chain joins TRBV2 to TRBJ1-3; D is possibly TRBD1 (6 bases). CDR1 is SNHLY and CDR2 is FYNNEI in the germline V gene. This CDR3 region has 15 residues. CDR3 coding DNA: TGTGCCAGCAGGGAAGGGACAACATCTGGAAACACCATATATTTT. Encoded protein: CASREGTTSGNTIYF.

The chain combines TRBV9 with TRBJ1-4, with D unresolved. From germline, CDR1 is SGDLS and CDR2 YYNGEE. Trimming cost V 0 bases and J 5 bases, with 14 bases left between them. This CDR3 is 16 amino acids long. In DNA, the CDR3 is TGTGCCAGCAGCGTAGGGATCGGGGTGGGGAATGAAAAACTGTTTTTT. Its translation is CASSVGIGVGNEKLFF. The full variable domain, its missing parts supplied by reference TRBV9 and TRBJ1-4, is DSGVTQTPKHLITATGQRVTLRCSPRSGDLSVYWYQQSLDQGLQFLIQYYNGEERAKGNILERFSAQQFPDLHSELNLSSLELGDSALYFCASSVGIGVGNEKLFFGSGTQLSVL.

The genes are TRBV9 and TRBJ2-1; D perhaps matches TRBD1 (7 bases). Germline CDR1 SGDLS, CDR2 YYNGEE. CDR3 length: 15 amino acids. Trimming cost V 3 bases and J 1 base, with 11 bases left between them. The CDR3 DNA follows: TGTGCCAGCAGCGGCGGGACAGCATCCTACAATGAGCAGTTCTTC. This gives the protein CASSGGTASYNEQFF.

This clone showed up just once. V is TRBV11-3 and J is TRBJ1-3; D is uncertain. The CDR3 is 15 residues long. Trimming took 5 bases from V and 7 from J, leaving 18 bases between them. Germline V gene data show CDR1 as SGHNT and CDR2 as YENEEA. The CDR3 bases are TGTGCCAGCAGCACCCAGGCCCCCCCGGGGAACACCATATATTTT. It specifies CASSTQAPPGNTIYF.

The CDR3 sequence: CASSLSREVTEAFF. The CDR3 bases are TGTGCCAGCTCACTTTCACGGGAGGTGACTGAAGCTTTCTTT. The chain links TRBV18 to TRBJ1-1; no clear D gene. The CDR3 spans 14 residues. Trimming removed 4 bases from V and 5 bases from J, with 14 bases in between. The germline V gene encodes CDR1 KGHSH and CDR2 LQKENI.